In its sample, the clone carrying this TCR beta chain was seen many times. TCRdb re-called the reads through MiXCR, storing one row per CDR3 protein. The table has roughly 230,000 distinct CDR3 sequences, about 28% seen once. The CDR3 has 12 amino acids. CDR1 and CDR2 (germline): SEHNR, FQNEAQ (reference sequence). With 8 bases clipped from V and 4 bases from J, the junction kept 2 bases outside the gene matches. The data stem from a study of kidney transplant recipient with SARS-CoV-2 infection. This sequence originates from a male patient aged 30 to 40 who had COVID-19 and was a kidney transplant recipient. These T cells may partly come from the graft donor. Sequences were derived from a blood sample, sampled at baseline and on day 111 from a kidney transplant recipient. This sequence joins TRBV7-9 and TRBJ1-1; 9 bases agree with TRBD1. The CDR3 loop reads CASLDRGTEAFF. DNA of the CDR3: TGTGCCAGCTTGGACAGGGGCACTGAAGCTTTCTTT. The whole variable domain, filled in from reference TRBV7-9 and TRBJ1-1, reads DTGVSQNPRHKITKRGQNVTFRCDPISEHNRLYWYRQTLGQGPEFLTYFQNEAQLEKSRLLSDRFSAERPKGSFSTLEIQRTEQGDSAMYLCASLDRGTEAFFGQGTRLTVV.